This T cell receptor beta chain derives from a study of cytomegalovirus exposure and HLA in healthy donors. The V and J ends lost 4 bases and 7 bases, in that order; junction bases with no gene match: 11. This CDR3 region has 15 residues. Germline lookup yields CDR1 SGHKS and CDR2 YYEKEE (reference sequence). The PCR made use of 60 Vbeta and 13 Jbeta primers. Using immunoSEQ multiplex PCR, the repertoire was profiled, and TCRdb retains in-frame clones only, with some absent. The data show a few hundred thousand clones, about 80% seen once. This clonotype was obtained from a woman aged 60-70 years in good health and CMV-seropositive. Sequences were obtained from PBMCs. V usage is TRBV5-5 and J usage is TRBJ1-5, with 7 positions matching TRBD1. In DNA, the CDR3 is TGTGCCAGCAGCGGAGACAGGGTTCGGAGGCAGCCCCAGCATTTT. Residues: CASSGDRVRRQPQHF.